This entry lists 9 T cell receptor beta chains sequenced from one sample in a study of blood T cell repertoires in COVID-19. Clones were read by immunoSEQ multiplex PCR, and TCRdb kept only the in-frame ones, dropping some. The table shows about 190,000 clones, with around four fifths occurring only once. The source material was peripheral blood. Receptors were obtained from a man aged 45-60 years with active or convalescent COVID-19.

This clone was recorded once. The chain couples TRBV6-1 to TRBJ1-5; TRBD1 matches 10 bases. The CDR3 is 17 amino acids. Trimming took 4 bases from V and 1 from J; bases not matched to a gene: 7. CDR1 is MNHNS, CDR2 SASEGT, per germline. The CDR3 loop is CASSGQGAGLSNQPQHF. The CDR3 nucleotides are TGTGCCAGCAGTGGACAGGGGGCCGGCTTAAGCAATCAGCCCCAGCATTTT.

J is TRBJ2-7 and V is TRBV24-1, with a tentative D call TRBD1 (5 bases). CDR1 and CDR2 (germline): KGHDR, SFDVKD. Trimming stripped 4 bases from V and 6 bases from J, with 12 bases between. The CDR3 contains 13 residues. The CDR3 region has the DNA TGTGCCACCAGTGACAATATTCAGGGCGAGCAGTACTTC. Its protein product is CATSDNIQGEQYF.

The chain uses TRBV28 and TRBJ2-4; 10 nucleotides agree with TRBD1. J lost 2 bases, V lost 5 bases, and 9 bases had no gene match. The CDR3 has 17 amino acids. Germline lookup yields CDR1 MDHEN and CDR2 SYDVKM. The CDR3 region has the DNA TGTGCCAGCAGTCCCTCGACAGGGGGCGCGTCCAAAAACATTCAGTACTTC. Translation: CASSPSTGGASKNIQYF. The full variable domain, rest sourced from reference TRBV28 and TRBJ2-4, is DVKVTQSSRYLVKRTGEKVFLECVQDMDHENMFWYRQDPGLGLRLIYFSYDVKMKEKGDIPEGYSVSREKKERFSLILESASTNQTSMYLCASSPSTGGASKNIQYFGAGTRLSVL.

Only one count was recorded for this clone. The chain has TRBV5-1 and TRBJ1-2, with TRBD1 as a possible D gene (5 bases). CDR1 SGHRS and CDR2 YFSETQ come from the germline V gene. V shed 1 base and J shed 4 bases, with 11 bases lying between them. CDR3 length equals 14 residues. The CDR3 sequence: CASSLRGSIYGYTF. In DNA form, the CDR3 reads TGCGCCAGCAGCTTGAGGGGCTCCATCTATGGCTACACCTTC.

The genes are TRBV10-3 and TRBJ1-5; 9 nucleotides agree with TRBD1. Germline values: CDR1 ENHRY, CDR2 SYGVKD. The V gene end was trimmed by 10 bases and the J gene end by 2 bases; junction bases not matched to a gene: 6. The CDR3 is made up of 14 amino acids. The DNA for the CDR3 is TGTGCCACCACACAGGGGGCTGGCAATCAGCCCCAGCATTTT. This gives the protein CATTQGAGNQPQHF.

V gene TRBV30 combines with J gene TRBJ1-6; the D gene is possibly TRBD1 (6 bases). Germline-derived CDR1 and CDR2 are GTSNPN and SVGIG (reference sequence). The CDR3 runs to 14 residues. The V gene lost 6 bases and the J gene lost 8 bases, with 17 bases spanning the gap. CDR3 loop: CACSDRGGDSPLHF. In nucleotides, the CDR3 is TGTGCCTGTTCGGACAGAGGTGGCGATTCACCCCTCCACTTT.

This clone has only one observation. The chain carries TRBV9 and TRBJ2-2, with D tentatively TRBD2 (7 bases). The CDR3 is 16 amino acids. Between the trimmed V and J ends, which lost 0 bases and 4 bases, there was a span of 13 bases. CDR1 is SGDLS and CDR2 is YYNGEE in the germline V gene. The CDR3 bases are TGTGCCAGCAGCGTAGCCGGGGGGCGTACCACCGGGGAGCTGTTTTTT. Its translation: CASSVAGGRTTGELFF.

This rearrangement joins TRBV4-3 to TRBJ2-1; 7 nucleotides line up with TRBD1. This CDR3 comprises 15 residues. Germline V CDR1 and CDR2: LGHNA, YSLEER. The ends lost 2 bases at V and 4 bases at J; junction bases unmatched: 5. The CDR3 nucleotides are TGCGCCAGCAGCCAAACTGACAGGGCTTACAATGAGCAGTTCTTC. Protein: CASSQTDRAYNEQFF.

The chain recombines TRBV13 with TRBJ2-5, with 9 bases identical to TRBD1. V shed 3 bases, J shed 5 bases, and the junction held 10 bases outside the gene matches. Germline V CDR1 and CDR2: PRHDT, FYEKMQ (reference sequence). CDR3 length: 16 amino acids. The CDR3 sequence is CASSFSPGQGRETQYF. As DNA, the CDR3 is TGTGCCAGCAGCTTTTCACCGGGACAGGGAAGGGAGACCCAGTACTTC.